The next 9 T cell receptor beta chains were all read from a single sample in a study of siplizumab effects on memory and regulatory T cells. Clones were sequenced by immunoSEQ multiplex PCR, and TCRdb holds only the in-frame ones, with some missing. The table records tens of thousands of clones, around 90% of them present only once. Sequencing input: Tregs sorted from blood. Receptors originate from a human donor in good health.

The chain is built from TRBV7-9 and TRBJ2-7, with no clear D. The length of the CDR3 is 17 residues. Per germline, CDR1 SEHNR and CDR2 FQNEAQ (reference sequence). The V end was cut by 3 bases, the J end by 0 bases, with 18 bases between. The DNA of the CDR3 is TGTGCCAGCAGCTTCGCAAGGGCAGTCGGATTCTCCTACGAGCAGTACTTC. Its translation: CASSFARAVGFSYEQYF. The full variable domain, completed using reference TRBV7-9 and TRBJ2-7, is DTGVSQNPRHKITKRGQNVTFRCDPISEHNRLYWYRQTLGQGPEFLTYFQNEAQLEKSRLLSDRFSAERPKGSFSTLEIQRTEQGDSAMYLCASSFARAVGFSYEQYFGPGTRLTVT.

The genes are TRBV10-3 and TRBJ2-3; perhaps TRBD2 as D (6 bases). Germline V gene data show CDR1 as ENHRY and CDR2 as SYGVKD. The CDR3 runs 13 residues. V gave up 5 bases and J gave up 11 bases, with 17 bases separating them. DNA of the CDR3: TGTGCCATCAGTCAGAACCGGGACTCCGAGCAGTATTTT. Amino acids: CAISQNRDSEQYF.

V is TRBV19 and J is TRBJ1-2, with D possibly matching TRBD1 (5 bases). CDR3 length equals 15 residues. V was shortened by 4 bases and J by 1 base, with 13 bases between the two germline ends. The germline V gene encodes CDR1 LNHDA and CDR2 SQIVND (reference sequence). The CDR3 region is CASSTDSQLNYGYTF. The CDR3 DNA follows: TGTGCCAGTAGTACCGACAGCCAGCTTAACTATGGCTACACCTTC.

The rearrangement joins TRBV7-3 to TRBJ1-1; D gene unclear. The germline gives CDR1 SGHTA, CDR2 FQGTGA. The CDR3 contains 13 residues. The V end lost 5 bases, the J end lost 6 bases, and 13 bases lay between the germline ends. The CDR3 reads CASSPRLGSEAFF. DNA for the CDR3: TGTGCCAGCAGCCCCAGGCTTGGTTCTGAAGCTTTCTTT.

The chain couples TRBV28 to TRBJ1-2; TRBD1 matches 9 bases. Losses at the gene ends were 5 bases for V and 4 bases for J; bases not matched to a gene: 8. Germline V CDR1 and CDR2: MDHEN, SYDVKM. The CDR3 runs 15 residues. The CDR3 spells CASSPPGQGFYGYTF. CDR3 DNA sequence: TGTGCCAGCAGTCCCCCGGGACAGGGATTCTATGGCTACACCTTC.

This chain connects TRBV28 to TRBJ1-5, with D unresolved. The CDR3 sequence is 11 residues long. V dropped 5 bases and J dropped 6 bases, with 5 bases sitting between them. Germline V CDR1 and CDR2: MDHEN, SYDVKM. The CDR3 DNA sequence: TGTGCCAGCAGTGGGAGTCAGCCCCAGCATTTT. Its protein is CASSGSQPQHF.

In its sample, this clone was seen a few times. This sequence joins TRBV11-2 and TRBJ1-5; 9 nucleotides match TRBD1. The V gene end was trimmed by 5 bases and the J gene end by 7 bases; junction bases not matched to a gene: 3. The germline V gene has CDR1 SGHAT and CDR2 FQNNGV. This CDR3 is built from 13 residues. CDR3 sequence: CASSTQGAQPQHF. CDR3 in DNA: TGTGCCAGCAGCACACAGGGGGCCCAGCCCCAGCATTTT.

The chain joins TRBV11-2 to TRBJ2-7, with D possibly TRBD2 on 6 matching bases. The V gene lost 1 base and the J gene lost 4 bases, with 11 bases spanning the gap. CDR1 and CDR2 (germline): SGHAT, FQNNGV. This CDR3 is built from 14 residues. CDR3: CASSLAPEGYEQYF. The DNA for the CDR3 is TGTGCCAGCAGCTTAGCTCCGGAGGGATACGAGCAGTACTTC. The full variable domain, with the rest looked up from reference TRBV11-2 and TRBJ2-7, is EAGVAQSPRYKIIEKRQSVAFWCNPISGHATLYWYQQILGQGPKLLIQFQNNGVVDDSQLPKDRFSAERLKGVDSTLKIQPAKLEDSAVYLCASSLAPEGYEQYFGPGTRLTVT.

The V and J genes are TRBV5-5 and TRBJ2-7, with D perhaps matching TRBD1 (5 bases). The CDR3 totals 12 residues. Per germline, CDR1 SGHKS and CDR2 YYEKEE (reference sequence). Trimming removed 4 bases from V and 3 bases from J, with 8 bases in between. CDR3 sequence (DNA): TGTGCCAGCAGCCCGCAGGGCTACGAGCAGTACTTC. It yields the protein CASSPQGYEQYF.